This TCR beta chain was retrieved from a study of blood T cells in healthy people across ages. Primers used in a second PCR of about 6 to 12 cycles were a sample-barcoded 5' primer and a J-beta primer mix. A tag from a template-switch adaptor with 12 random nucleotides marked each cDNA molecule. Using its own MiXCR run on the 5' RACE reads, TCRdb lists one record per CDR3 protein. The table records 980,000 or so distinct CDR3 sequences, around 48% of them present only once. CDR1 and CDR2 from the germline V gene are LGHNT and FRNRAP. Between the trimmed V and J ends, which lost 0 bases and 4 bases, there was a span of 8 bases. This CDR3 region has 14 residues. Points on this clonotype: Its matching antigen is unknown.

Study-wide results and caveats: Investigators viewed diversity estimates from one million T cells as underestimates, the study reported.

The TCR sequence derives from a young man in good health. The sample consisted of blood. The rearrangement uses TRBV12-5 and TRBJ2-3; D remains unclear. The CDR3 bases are TGTGCTAGTGGTTTGGTGGACGTTTCAGATACGCAGTATTTT. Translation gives CASGLVDVSDTQYF.